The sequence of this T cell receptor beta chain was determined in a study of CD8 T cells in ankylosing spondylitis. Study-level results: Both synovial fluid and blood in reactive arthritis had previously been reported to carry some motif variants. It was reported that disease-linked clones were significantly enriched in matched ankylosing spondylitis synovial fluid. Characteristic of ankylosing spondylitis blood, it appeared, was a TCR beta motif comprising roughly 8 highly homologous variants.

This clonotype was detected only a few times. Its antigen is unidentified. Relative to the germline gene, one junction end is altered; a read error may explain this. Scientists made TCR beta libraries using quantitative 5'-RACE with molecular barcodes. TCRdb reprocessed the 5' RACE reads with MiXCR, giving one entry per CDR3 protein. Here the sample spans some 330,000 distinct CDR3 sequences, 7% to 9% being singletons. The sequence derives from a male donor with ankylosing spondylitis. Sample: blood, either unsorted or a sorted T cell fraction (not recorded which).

The DNA of the CDR3 is TGTGCCAGCAGCTTCCGACAGACAACCATCTTC. Amino acids: CASSFRQTTIF. The chain employs TRBV11-3 and TRBJ2-7; D might be TRBD1 (5 bases). CDR1 SGHNT and CDR2 YENEEA come from the germline V gene. CDR3 length: 11 amino acids.